This T cell receptor (beta chain) is from a study of T cell changes during pregnancy in multiple sclerosis. TCRdb keeps only in-frame clones here, not all; method: immunoSEQ multiplex PCR. The sample holds about 60,000 clones, approximately 91% seen once. The germline V gene encodes CDR1 SGHRS and CDR2 YFSETQ. The CDR3 length is 12 residues. V lost 4 bases and J 7 bases, leaving 12 bases between the germline ends. V usage is TRBV5-1 and J usage is TRBJ2-7; perhaps TRBD2 as D (6 bases). The sequence was collected from a female donor with multiple sclerosis, enrolled in a pregnancy study. Sequenced here: CD4+ T cells from peripheral blood mononuclear cells, sampled in the first trimester of pregnancy. Here the CDR3 reads CASSPEGLEQYF. The CDR3 DNA is TGCGCCAGCAGCCCGGAGGGGTTAGAGCAGTACTTC.